A selection of T cell receptor beta chains follows, all from one sample in a study of cytomegalovirus exposure and HLA in healthy donors. TCRdb keeps only in-frame clones here, not all; method: immunoSEQ multiplex PCR. Of over 120,000 clones listed, 82% are singletons. Source material: PBMCs. All receptors come from a man aged 25 to 40 in good health and CMV-seropositive. Both conserved end residues are part of each CDR3. The order of the fields is clone size, V gene, J gene, D gene, CDR3 DNA, CDR3 protein. D genes are given only for firm matches. Clone size is shown for a subset of rows, as once, few, many or a class of expanded clone.

>NA|TRBV7-9|TRBJ2-3|TRBD2
TGTGCCAGCAGCCCCACCCCACTAGCGATTGGCACAGATACGCAGTATTTT
CASSPTPLAIGTDTQYF
>NA|TRBV6-5|TRBJ1-1|NA
TGTGCCAGCAGTTCCGGACAGTACACTGAAGCTTTCTTT
CASSSGQYTEAFF
>NA|TRBV7-3|TRBJ2-5|TRBD2
TGTGCCAGCAGCTTAAATGCGGGGGGGCAAGAGACCCAGTACTTC
CASSLNAGGQETQYF
>NA|TRBV5-1|TRBJ2-5|NA
TGCGCCAGCAGCATCAGGGGGGACCAAGAGACCCAGTACTTC
CASSIRGDQETQYF
>NA|TRBV6-1|TRBJ1-2|TRBD1
TGTGCCAGCAATACCGGGACAGGGCTTAACTATGGCTACACCTTC
CASNTGTGLNYGYTF
>NA|TRBV7-3|TRBJ2-7|TRBD2
TGTGCCAGCCCAGGACTAGCGGGAGGGCCTCGAGAGCAGTACTTC
CASPGLAGGPREQYF
>NA|TRBV11-2|TRBJ2-3|TRBD2
TGTGCCAGCAGCTTAGGAGTGAGCGGGGGAGGGACAGATACGCAGTATTTT
CASSLGVSGGGTDTQYF
>NA|TRBV7-3|TRBJ2-5|NA
TGTGCCAGCAGCTTAACCGCGACAGTCCAAGAGACCCAGTACTTC
CASSLTATVQETQYF
>once|TRBV4-1|TRBJ2-5|TRBD1
TGCGTCAGCAGCCAAGGGTCGAAAGGGGACAGATACCAAGAGACCCAGTACTTC
CVSSQGSKGDRYQETQYF
>NA|TRBV27|TRBJ2-2|TRBD2
TGTGCCAGCAGTCGTGCGACTAGCGGGAGTGCCGGGGAGCTGTTTTTT
CASSRATSGSAGELFF
>NA|TRBV2|TRBJ2-5|NA
TGTGCCAGCAGTGACCCCCCCAGCGGTATCCAAGAGACCCAGTACTTC
CASSDPPSGIQETQYF
>NA|TRBV10-3|TRBJ1-5|TRBD1
TGTGCCATCAGAGATACAGGGGAAGGTCAGCCCCAGCATTTT
CAIRDTGEGQPQHF
>many|TRBV9|TRBJ2-1|TRBD2
TGTGCCAGCAGCGTTGGGACTAGCGGAGATAGTAATGAGCAGTTCTTC
CASSVGTSGDSNEQFF
>once|TRBV5-1|TRBJ2-3|NA
TGCGCCAGCAGCTTGGGGGGACAAACAGATACGCAGTATTTT
CASSLGGQTDTQYF
>NA|TRBV11-2|TRBJ2-7|NA
TGTGCCAGCAGCCGTGCCGACTCGTCGGGGGAGCAGTACTTC
CASSRADSSGEQYF
>NA|TRBV7-2|TRBJ2-2|NA
TGTGCCAGCAGCCTAAACAGGAACACCGGGGAGCTGTTTTTT
CASSLNRNTGELFF
>NA|TRBV19|TRBJ1-1|TRBD1
TGTGCCAGTAGTACCCATCGACAGGGACTGAACACTGAAGCTTTCTTT
CASSTHRQGLNTEAFF
>NA|TRBV5-1|TRBJ2-7|NA
TGCGCCAGCAGCGAACCGGCCTACGAGCAGTACTTC
CASSEPAYEQYF
>NA|TRBV7-2|TRBJ1-2|NA
TGTGCCAGCACCACGAGGGGGGGGGCTGATTATGGCTACACCTTC
CASTTRGGADYGYTF
>NA|TRBV6-4|TRBJ2-1|TRBD1
TGTGCCAGAGGGGGCGATAGGCCTGTGGAGTTCTTC
CARGGDRPVEFF
>NA|TRBV7-3|TRBJ2-7|TRBD1
TGTGCCAGCAGCCTACAGGGGTCCGGAGCCCTCAGCGAGCAGTACTTC
CASSLQGSGALSEQYF
>NA|TRBV9|TRBJ2-5|TRBD2
TGTGCCAGCAGCGTGGGACTAGCGGGGGGGGAGACCCAGTACTTC
CASSVGLAGGETQYF
>NA|TRBV6-4|TRBJ2-3|TRBD1
TGTGCCAGCAGGGACAGGGGGCGACCCACAGATACGCAGTATTTT
CASRDRGRPTDTQYF
>once|TRBV30|TRBJ1-6|NA
TGTGCCTGGAGTGTAGGGGGGGGGTTTCGGACTTCACCCCTCCACTTT
CAWSVGGGFRTSPLHF
>NA|TRBV7-9|TRBJ1-4|NA
TGTGCCAGCAGCTCCGGACAGGAAAAACTGTTTTTT
CASSSGQEKLFF
>NA|TRBV9|TRBJ1-2|NA
TGTGCCAGCTCCCCAGAGGTCGGGGGTTATGGCTACACCTTC
CASSPEVGGYGYTF
>NA|TRBV9|TRBJ2-5|TRBD2
TGTGCCAGCAGCGTCAGGACTAGCGGCGAGACCCAGTACTTC
CASSVRTSGETQYF
>NA|TRBV9|TRBJ2-7|NA
TGTGCCAGCAGCCTAGAGGGCGGCGGGACCTACGAGCAGTACTTC
CASSLEGGGTYEQYF
>NA|TRBV7-9|TRBJ1-2|NA
TGTTCCGGCGAGGGACAACGGGATGGCTACACCTTC
CSGEGQRDGYTF
>NA|TRBV5-4|TRBJ2-1|TRBD2
TGTGCCAGCAGCCCTCTAGCGGGAGTTGAAAATGAGCAGTTCTTC
CASSPLAGVENEQFF
>once|TRBV19|TRBJ2-5|NA
TGTGCCAGTAGGCCGAGGGGAGGACCACAAGAGACCCAGTACTTC
CASRPRGGPQETQYF
>NA|TRBV6-1|TRBJ2-3|TRBD1
TGTGCCAGCAGACGACAGGGGGCAGGAGATACGCAGTATTTT
CASRRQGAGDTQYF
>NA|TRBV27|TRBJ2-3|NA
TGTGCCAGCAGTTTAGGACAGCACACAGATACGCAGTATTTT
CASSLGQHTDTQYF
>NA|TRBV28|TRBJ1-4|NA
TGTGCCAGCAGATTGACAGGAACTAATGAAAAACTGTTTTTT
CASRLTGTNEKLFF
>NA|TRBV9|TRBJ2-3|NA
TGTGCCAGCAGGCCCAACCGCGGCGCAGATACGCAGTATTTT
CASRPNRGADTQYF
>NA|TRBV6-1|TRBJ2-1|TRBD1
TGTGCCAGCCTACCCCCGGGGACAGGGGGCAATGAGCAGTTCTTC
CASLPPGTGGNEQFF